The 13 T cell receptor beta chains given below trace back to one sample, sequenced in a study of T-cell reconstitution after alpha-beta-depleted transplantation in children (dated by TCRdb to about 2016). The method was PCR. Data came from an Illumina HiSeq 2500. To normalize quantification of the TCRbeta repertoire, the TCR libraries were built with molecular barcoding that relied on unique molecular identifiers. In TCRdb, the public reads were trimmed at Q25 with fastp and aligned with MiXCR, with productive beta chains retained. Every distinct CDR3 protein forms one entry, paired with its most common genes and DNA. The sample records 450,000 to 700,000 distinct CDR3 sequences, roughly a quarter of which are singletons. The top ten constitute 30% to 40% of the sample. The treatment or condition label corresponds to: allogeneic hematopoietic cell transplantation with graft depleted of TCRalphabeta T cells and CD19 B cells.

The sample in question was PBMCs, obtained before TCRalphabeta/CD19-depleted stem cell transplant. These receptor sequences come from a boy under two years old with Wiskott-Aldrich syndrome, due to receive a stem cell transplant.

The V gene is TRBV6-5, the J gene TRBJ2-7; 7 bases align to TRBD2. This CDR3 is 14 amino acids long. V was clipped by 6 bases and J by 1 base; unmatched bases: 6. Germline V gene lookup returns CDR1 MNHEY and CDR2 SVGAGI. CDR3 protein: CASRATSWSYEQYF. CDR3 DNA: TGTGCCAGCAGGGCGACTAGCTGGTCCTACGAGCAGTACTTC.

CDR3 DNA sequence: TGTGCGAGCCGGGGGGGAGGTCTTGAGCAGTTCTTC. It specifies CASRGGGLEQFF. This chain connects TRBV12-3 or TRBV12-4 to TRBJ2-1, with 8 bases that match TRBD2. This CDR3 comprises 12 residues.

This clonotype was counted only a few times. This chain uses TRBV12-3 or TRBV12-4 with TRBJ2-4; tentative D call: TRBD1 (5 bases). The CDR3 totals 16 residues. Trimming stripped 2 bases from V and 0 bases from J, with 11 bases between. In nucleotides, the CDR3 is TGTGCCAGCAGTTTAATGGGGCGGTCAGCCAAAAACATTCAGTACTTC. This translates into CASSLMGRSAKNIQYF.

This chain connects TRBV2 to TRBJ2-7; perhaps TRBD1 as D (5 bases). CDR1 SNHLY and CDR2 FYNNEI come from the germline V gene. This CDR3 has 14 amino acids. Trimming pared 7 bases from V and 1 base from J, leaving 14 bases between. The CDR3, as DNA: TGTGCCAGCACCGAGCAGCAGGGTTCCTACGAGCAGTACTTC. Translated, it gives CASTEQQGSYEQYF.

This rearrangement joins TRBV30 to TRBJ1-1; D is unclear. The CDR3 length is 13 residues. Germline assignment: CDR1 GTSNPN and CDR2 SVGIG (reference sequence). With 0 bases removed from V and 8 bases from J, the gap between germline ends came to 13 bases. CDR3 in DNA: TGTGCCTGGAGTGTACTCGGAAACGGCGAAGCTTTCTTT. It yields the protein CAWSVLGNGEAFF.

The chain employs TRBV4-1 and TRBJ1-1; 10 nucleotides align to TRBD1. CDR3 length: 15 amino acids. Trimming took 0 bases from V and 3 from J; bases not matched to a gene: 1. Germline CDR1 and CDR2: MGHRA and YSYEKL. The CDR3 loop is CASSQEGQGDTEAFF. CDR3 nucleotide sequence: TGCGCCAGCAGCCAAGAAGGACAGGGGGACACTGAAGCTTTCTTT.

The chain recombines TRBV27 with TRBJ2-5; 7 bases line up with TRBD2. Germline values: CDR1 MNHEY, CDR2 SMNVEV (reference sequence). The CDR3 covers 14 residues. The J segment lost 0 bases and the V segment lost 6 bases, leaving 4 bases of the junction unmatched. CDR3 nucleotide sequence: TGTGCCAGCAGACCCGGGACTAACCAAGAGACCCAGTACTTC. Translating it yields CASRPGTNQETQYF.

The chain joins TRBV6-2 or TRBV6-3 to TRBJ1-1, with D hard to call. This CDR3 contains 13 residues. Trimming left V 7 bases short and J 5 bases short, with 14 bases between. CDR1 and CDR2 (germline): MNHEY, SVGEGT. The CDR3 here is CASNYRLMTEAFF. CDR3 sequence (DNA): TGTGCCAGCAACTATAGGTTGATGACTGAAGCTTTCTTT.

Here the CDR3 DNA reads TGTGCCAGCAGTTCATCGGAGAGGGACGGTGCTCTGAACACTGAAGCTTTCTTT. Translating gives CASSSSERDGALNTEAFF. The J gene is TRBJ1-1, the V gene TRBV27; tentatively, D is TRBD1 (5 bases). The germline V gene has CDR1 MNHEY and CDR2 SMNVEV (reference sequence). The CDR3 length is 18 residues. V lost 4 bases and J 0 bases, leaving 21 bases between the germline ends.

The chain recombines TRBV9 with TRBJ2-1, with D unclear. With 0 bases removed from V and 0 bases from J, the gap between germline ends came to 13 bases. Germline V lookup: CDR1 SGDLS, CDR2 YYNGEE. The CDR3 consists of 17 residues. The CDR3 DNA is TGTGCCAGCAGCGTAGGCGTAAGAATACTCTCCTACAATGAGCAGTTCTTC. It yields the protein CASSVGVRILSYNEQFF.

This clonotype came up a few times. The V call is TRBV5-1, the J call TRBJ2-4; 7 nucleotides align to TRBD1. The CDR3 has 19 residues. V was clipped by 2 bases and J by 0 bases; unmatched bases: 14. Germline loops: CDR1 SGHRS, CDR2 YFSETQ. The CDR3 loop is CASSFIDRAVLIAKNIQYF. The CDR3, as DNA: TGCGCCAGCAGCTTTATCGACAGGGCGGTACTAATAGCCAAAAACATTCAGTACTTC.

The gene calls are TRBV7-2 and TRBJ2-5; 9 positions agree with TRBD2. Germline CDR1 is SGHTA and CDR2 is FQGNSA. This CDR3 comprises 15 residues. Trimming removed 1 base from V and 4 bases from J; junction bases left unmatched: 4. CDR3 amino acids: CASSLGAGGGETQYF. The CDR3 DNA is TGTGCCAGCAGCTTAGGAGCGGGAGGCGGAGAGACCCAGTACTTC. Drawing the rest from reference TRBV7-2 and TRBJ2-5, the complete variable domain is GAGVSQSPSNKVTEKGKDVELRCDPISGHTALYWYRQSLGQGLEFLIYFQGNSAPDKSGLPSDRFSAERTGGSVSTLTIQRTQQEDSAVYLCASSLGAGGGETQYFGPGTRLLVL.

This clonotype appeared a few times. The CDR3 DNA follows: TGTGCCAGCAGTTTAGCGTGGGGCCAGGGAAGGGGCTACGAGCAGTACTTC. Translating it yields CASSLAWGQGRGYEQYF. The rearrangement uses TRBV12-3 or TRBV12-4 and TRBJ2-7, with a tentative D call TRBD1 (5 bases). The CDR3 runs to 17 residues. The ends were cut back, 0 bases at V and 3 bases at J, with 18 bases in the middle.